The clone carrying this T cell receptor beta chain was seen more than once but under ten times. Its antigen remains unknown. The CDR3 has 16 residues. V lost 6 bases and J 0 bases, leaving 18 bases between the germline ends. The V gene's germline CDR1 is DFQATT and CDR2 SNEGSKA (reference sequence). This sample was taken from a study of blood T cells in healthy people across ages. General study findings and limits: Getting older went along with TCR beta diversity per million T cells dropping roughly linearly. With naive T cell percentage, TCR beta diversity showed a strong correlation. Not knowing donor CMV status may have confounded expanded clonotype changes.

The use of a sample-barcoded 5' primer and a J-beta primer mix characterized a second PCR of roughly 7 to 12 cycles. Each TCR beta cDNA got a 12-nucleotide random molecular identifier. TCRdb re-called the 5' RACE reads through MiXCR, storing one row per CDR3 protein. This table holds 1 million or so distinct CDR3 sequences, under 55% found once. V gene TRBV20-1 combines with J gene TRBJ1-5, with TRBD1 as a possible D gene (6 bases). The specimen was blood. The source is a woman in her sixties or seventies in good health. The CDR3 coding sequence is TGCAGTGCAAGGGGGTTCGGGGACTATAGCAATCAGCCCCAGCATTTT. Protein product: CSARGFGDYSNQPQHF.